The 2 T cell receptor beta chains below were found in one sample sequenced in a study of shared clonotypes between healthy human individuals. Assay used: immunoSEQ multiplex PCR; TCRdb lists only in-frame clones, some missing. The profile shows around 1.1 million clones, around 78% of them singletons. Sequenced: memory CD4+ T cells from PBMCs. Indicated subset: CD45RA-negative fraction. The receptor set was obtained from a man aged 18 to 35 in good health. Some clones in this sample may be carry-over from other donors' samples.

This rearrangement joins TRBV11-3 to TRBJ2-3; the match to TRBD1 covers 7 bases. Trimming removed 7 bases from V and 4 bases from J; junction bases left unmatched: 8. Germline-derived CDR1 and CDR2 are SGHNT and YENEEA. The CDR3 is 14 residues long. The CDR3 loop reads CASIETGLSDTQYF. CDR3 nucleotides: TGTGCCAGCATCGAGACAGGGCTCTCAGATACGCAGTATTTT.

The CDR3 region is CASSLSLSNQPQHF. The CDR3 DNA is TGTGCCAGCAGCTTATCCCTAAGCAATCAGCCCCAGCATTTT. The chain carries TRBV7-8 and TRBJ1-5, with no clear D. The CDR3 extends over 14 amino acids. Trimming pared 2 bases from V and 1 base from J, leaving 6 bases between. The V gene's germline CDR1 is SGHVS and CDR2 FQNEAQ.